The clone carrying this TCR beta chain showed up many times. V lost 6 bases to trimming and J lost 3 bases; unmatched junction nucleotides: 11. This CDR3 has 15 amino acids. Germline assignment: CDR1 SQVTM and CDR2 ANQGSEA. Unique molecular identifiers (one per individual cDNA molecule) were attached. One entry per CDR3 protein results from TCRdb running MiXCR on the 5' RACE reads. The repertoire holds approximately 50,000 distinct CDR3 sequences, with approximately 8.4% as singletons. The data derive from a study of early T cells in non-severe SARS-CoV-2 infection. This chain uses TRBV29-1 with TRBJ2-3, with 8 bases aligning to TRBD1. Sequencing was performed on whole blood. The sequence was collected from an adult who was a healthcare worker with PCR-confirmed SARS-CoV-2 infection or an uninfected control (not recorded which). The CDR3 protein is CSVTGDRSLTDTQYF. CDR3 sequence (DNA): TGCAGCGTCACCGGGGACAGGTCTTTAACAGATACGCAGTATTTT.